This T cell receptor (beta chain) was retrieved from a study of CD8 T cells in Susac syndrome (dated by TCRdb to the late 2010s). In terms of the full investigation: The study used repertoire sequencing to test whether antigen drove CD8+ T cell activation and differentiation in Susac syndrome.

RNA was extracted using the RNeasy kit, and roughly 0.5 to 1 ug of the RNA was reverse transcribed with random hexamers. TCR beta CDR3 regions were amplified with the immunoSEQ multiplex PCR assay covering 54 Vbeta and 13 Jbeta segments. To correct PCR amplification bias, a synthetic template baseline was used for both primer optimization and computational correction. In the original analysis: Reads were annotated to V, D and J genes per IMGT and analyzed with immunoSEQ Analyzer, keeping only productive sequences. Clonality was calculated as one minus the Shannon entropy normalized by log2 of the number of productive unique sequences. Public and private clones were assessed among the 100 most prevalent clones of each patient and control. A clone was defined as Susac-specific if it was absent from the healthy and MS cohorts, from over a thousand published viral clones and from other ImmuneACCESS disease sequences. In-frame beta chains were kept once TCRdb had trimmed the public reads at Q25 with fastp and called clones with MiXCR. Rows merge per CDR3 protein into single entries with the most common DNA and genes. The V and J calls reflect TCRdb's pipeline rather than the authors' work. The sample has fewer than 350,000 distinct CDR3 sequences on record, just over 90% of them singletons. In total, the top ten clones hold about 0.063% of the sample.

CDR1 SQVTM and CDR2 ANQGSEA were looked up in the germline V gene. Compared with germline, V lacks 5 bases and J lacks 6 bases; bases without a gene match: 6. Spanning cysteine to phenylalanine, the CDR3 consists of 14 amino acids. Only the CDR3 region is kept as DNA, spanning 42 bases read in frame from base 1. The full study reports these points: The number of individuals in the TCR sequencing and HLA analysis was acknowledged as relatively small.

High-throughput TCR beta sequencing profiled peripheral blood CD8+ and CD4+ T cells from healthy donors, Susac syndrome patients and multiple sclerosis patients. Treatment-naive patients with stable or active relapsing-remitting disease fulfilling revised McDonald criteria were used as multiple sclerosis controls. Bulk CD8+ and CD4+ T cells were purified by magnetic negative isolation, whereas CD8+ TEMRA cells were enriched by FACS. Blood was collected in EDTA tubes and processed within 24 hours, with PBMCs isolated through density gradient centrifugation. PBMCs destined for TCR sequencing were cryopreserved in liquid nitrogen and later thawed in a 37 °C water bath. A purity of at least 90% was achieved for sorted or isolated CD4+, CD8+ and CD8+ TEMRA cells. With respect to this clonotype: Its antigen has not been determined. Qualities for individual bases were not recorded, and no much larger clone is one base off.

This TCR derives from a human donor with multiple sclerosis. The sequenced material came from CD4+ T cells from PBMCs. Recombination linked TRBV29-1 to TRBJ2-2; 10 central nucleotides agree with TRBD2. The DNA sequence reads TGCAGCGTTACGAGCGGGAGGGCCCCCGGGGAGCTGTTTTTT. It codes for CSVTSGRAPGELFF.